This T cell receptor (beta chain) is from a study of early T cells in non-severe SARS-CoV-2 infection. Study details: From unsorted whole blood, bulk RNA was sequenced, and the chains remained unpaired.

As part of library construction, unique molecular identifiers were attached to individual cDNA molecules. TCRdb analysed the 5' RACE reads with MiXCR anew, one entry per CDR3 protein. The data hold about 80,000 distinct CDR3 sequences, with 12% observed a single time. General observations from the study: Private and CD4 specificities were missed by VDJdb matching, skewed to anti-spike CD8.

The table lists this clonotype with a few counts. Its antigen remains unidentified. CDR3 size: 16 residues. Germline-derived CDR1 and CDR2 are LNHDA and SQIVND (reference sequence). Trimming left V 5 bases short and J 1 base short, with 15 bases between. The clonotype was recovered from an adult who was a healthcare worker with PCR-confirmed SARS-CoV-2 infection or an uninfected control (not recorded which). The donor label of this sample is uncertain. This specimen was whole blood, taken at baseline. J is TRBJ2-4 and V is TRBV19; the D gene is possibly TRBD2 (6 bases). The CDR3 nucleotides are TGTGCCAGTAGTCTCCCGGGGGAATATGCCAAAAACATTCAGTACTTC. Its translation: CASSLPGEYAKNIQYF. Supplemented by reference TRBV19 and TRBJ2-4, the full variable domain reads DGGITQSPKYLFRKEGQNVTLSCEQNLNHDAMYWYRQDPGQGLRLIYYSQIVNDFQKGDIAEGYSVSREKKESFPLTVTSAQKNPTAFYLCASSLPGEYAKNIQYFGAGTRLSVL.